The rows below give T cell receptor beta chains drawn from one sample of a study of cytotoxic CD8 clonotypes in ibrutinib-treated CLL. Clones were sequenced by immunoSEQ multiplex PCR, and TCRdb holds only the in-frame ones, with some missing. This table holds about 74,000 clones, around 81% found once. The source was PBMCs, collected at disease progression, from a patient treated with ibrutinib. The receptors here all came from a human donor with chronic lymphocytic leukemia. The CDR3 runs from the conserved cysteine through the conserved F or W. A D gene is named only where the DNA matches it firmly. Only some rows state a clone size, as once, few, many or a class for expanded clones.

D	size	V	J	CDR3	DNA
-	-	TRBV4-1	TRBJ2-1	CASSILLARGGNEQFF	TGCGCCAGCAGCATACTACTAGCCAGGGGGGGCAATGAGCAGTTCTTC
TRBD1	few	TRBV19	TRBJ2-1	CASSRTGDHEQFF	TGTGCCAGTAGTAGGACAGGGGATCATGAGCAGTTCTTC
TRBD2	-	TRBV4-2	TRBJ2-7	CASSQVGGESYEQYF	TGTGCCAGCAGCCAAGTGGGGGGGGAATCCTACGAGCAGTACTTC
-	-	TRBV9	TRBJ2-2	CASSNRDPRPGELFF	TGTGCCAGCAGCAATCGGGACCCGAGGCCCGGGGAGCTGTTTTTT
-	few	TRBV6-5	TRBJ1-2	CASSYSGSKPYGYTF	TGTGCCAGCAGTTACTCTGGCAGCAAGCCTTATGGCTACACCTTC
-	once	TRBV5-1	TRBJ2-2	CASSLVQIPGELFF	TGCGCCAGCAGCTTGGTCCAAATCCCCGGGGAGCTGTTTTTT
TRBD2	-	TRBV5-1	TRBJ2-7	CASSFNAGLAGLVYEQYF	TGCGCCAGCAGCTTCAATGCGGGACTAGCGGGACTCGTCTACGAGCAGTACTTC
-	-	TRBV5-1	TRBJ2-3	CASSLGSVTDTQYF	TGCGCCAGCAGCTTGGGCTCAGTCACAGATACGCAGTATTTT
-	-	TRBV7-9	TRBJ2-1	CASSFNEQFF	TGTGCCAGCAGCTTTAATGAGCAGTTCTTC
-	-	TRBV13	TRBJ2-6	CASSHLRSGANVLTF	TGTGCCAGCAGCCACCTGCGATCTGGGGCCAACGTCCTGACTTTC
-	-	TRBV15	TRBJ2-1	CATSRDLGNEQFF	TGTGCCACCAGCAGAGATCTGGGGAATGAGCAGTTCTTC
-	once	TRBV7-9	TRBJ2-7	CASSLYRDSYEQYF	TGTGCCAGCAGCTTATACAGGGATTCCTACGAGCAGTACTTC
-	-	TRBV2	TRBJ1-1	CASSVIVEAFF	TGTGCCAGCAGTGTTATCGTTGAAGCTTTCTTT
-	-	TRBV2	TRBJ1-2	CASSERRLSNYGYTF	TGTGCCAGCAGTGAAAGGCGACTATCTAACTATGGCTACACCTTC
TRBD1	-	TRBV4-2	TRBJ1-2	CASSQDRGGGYGYTF	TGTGCCAGCAGCCAAGATCGAGGGGGCGGCTATGGCTACACCTTC
-	-	TRBV5-1	TRBJ2-3	CASSLWSGDTDTQYF	TGCGCCAGCAGCTTGTGGTCAGGAGACACAGATACGCAGTATTTT
-	-	TRBV7-9	TRBJ2-7	CASSHGIDDSASEQYF	TGTGCCAGCAGCCATGGTATTGATGACAGCGCGAGCGAGCAGTACTTC
-	-	TRBV9	TRBJ2-5	CASSVSGEETQYF	TGTGCCAGCAGCGTCTCAGGGGAAGAGACCCAGTACTTC
TRBD1	-	TRBV6-5	TRBJ1-5	CASSQGQGGNQPQHF	TGTGCCAGCAGCCAGGGACAGGGGGGCAATCAGCCCCAGCATTTT
TRBD1	-	TRBV4-1	TRBJ1-2	CASSHIDRVPLNYGYTF	TGCGCCAGCAGCCACATCGACAGGGTGCCCCTAAACTATGGCTACACCTTC
TRBD2	-	TRBV19	TRBJ2-2	CASRRAAGGPSTGELFF	TGTGCCAGTAGAAGGGCAGCGGGGGGGCCGAGCACCGGGGAGCTGTTTTTT
-	-	TRBV27	TRBJ2-3	CASRGWGLPTDTQYF	TGTGCCAGCCGGGGTTGGGGTCTCCCGACAGATACGCAGTATTTT
-	-	TRBV10-3	TRBJ2-2	CAISEEVTGELFF	TGTGCCATCAGTGAGGAGGTAACCGGGGAGCTGTTTTTT
TRBD2	-	TRBV7-2	TRBJ2-3	CASSIQRGTTDTQYF	TGTGCCAGCAGCATTCAGCGGGGGACCACAGATACGCAGTATTTT
-	-	TRBV5-1	TRBJ1-1	CASTGGALGTEAFF	TGCGCCAGCACCGGAGGGGCACTAGGCACTGAAGCTTTCTTT
-	once	TRBV18	TRBJ2-5	CASSPGHLQETQYF	TGTGCCAGCTCACCGGGACACCTCCAAGAGACCCAGTACTTC
-	once	TRBV7-9	TRBJ1-1	CASSLGSMGNTEAFF	TGTGCCAGCAGCTTAGGGTCTATGGGGAACACTGAAGCTTTCTTT
-	-	TRBV11-3	TRBJ2-1	CASSLGKGKPYNEQFF	TGTGCCAGCAGCTTAGGCAAAGGGAAACCCTACAATGAGCAGTTCTTC
-	-	TRBV28	TRBJ2-2	CASSLGQLETGELFF	TGTGCCAGCAGTTTAGGGCAGCTGGAGACCGGGGAGCTGTTTTTT
-	-	TRBV15	TRBJ1-6	CATSRDPGVFRSENSPLHF	TGTGCCACCAGCAGAGATCCAGGGGTTTTCCGGAGCGAGAATTCACCCCTCCACTTT
-	-	TRBV6-5	TRBJ1-5	CASSPFLEQPQHF	TGTGCCAGCAGCCCCTTTTTAGAACAGCCCCAGCATTTT
TRBD2	-	TRBV30	TRBJ2-3	CAWSVGGGGVDTQYF	TGTGCCTGGAGTGTAGGTGGCGGGGGGGTAGATACGCAGTATTTT
-	once	TRBV2	TRBJ2-2	CASTPDTGELFF	TGTGCCAGCACCCCCGACACCGGGGAGCTGTTTTTT
-	-	TRBV7-9	TRBJ2-1	CASSLGSQGGQFF	TGTGCCAGCAGCTTAGGATCCCAGGGAGGGCAGTTCTTC
-	-	TRBV11-2	TRBJ1-1	CASSSSQWGTEAFF	TGTGCCAGCAGCTCGAGCCAGTGGGGCACTGAAGCTTTCTTT
TRBD1	-	TRBV5-1	TRBJ2-7	CASGTGWALEQYF	TGCGCCAGCGGGACAGGGTGGGCCTTGGAGCAGTACTTC
-	-	TRBV19	TRBJ2-5	CASSTRDSGRETQYF	TGTGCCAGTAGTACCCGGGACAGCGGGCGGGAGACCCAGTACTTC
TRBD2	once	TRBV27	TRBJ2-4	CASRGLAGRLAKNIQYF	TGTGCCAGCAGGGGACTAGCGGGGCGCCTAGCCAAAAACATTCAGTACTTC
TRBD2	-	TRBV5-1	TRBJ2-3	CASSLDFSYGRDTQYF	TGCGCCAGCAGCTTGGATTTCAGTTACGGGAGGGATACGCAGTATTTT
-	once	TRBV6-5	TRBJ1-6	CASRGGGALHF	TGTGCCAGCAGGGGTGGTGGGGCCCTCCACTTT
TRBD1	-	TRBV27	TRBJ2-7	CASSLSAGGYEQYF	TGTGCCAGCAGTTTATCGGCAGGGGGATACGAGCAGTACTTC
-	-	TRBV6-5	TRBJ1-1	CASSYSGWKNTEAFF	TGTGCCAGCAGTTACTCTGGTTGGAAAAACACTGAAGCTTTCTTT
-	-	TRBV7-9	TRBJ1-2	CVWAADNYGYTF	TGTGTTTGGGCGGCGGATAACTATGGCTACACCTTC
TRBD1	once	TRBV6-5	TRBJ2-7	CASRRPGTVSYEQYF	TGTGCCAGCAGACGCCCGGGGACAGTCTCCTACGAGCAGTACTTC
-	-	TRBV6-5	TRBJ2-7	CASSYSAQDSFWQYF	TGTGCCAGCAGTTACTCGGCGCAGGACAGCTTCTGGCAGTACTTC
TRBD1	-	TRBV6-4	TRBJ1-6	CASSTTSGTGNYNSPLHF	TGTGCCAGCAGTACTACCTCCGGGACAGGGAACTATAATTCACCCCTCCACTTT
TRBD1	-	TRBV2	TRBJ1-5	CARRQGNNQPQHF	TGTGCCAGACGACAGGGTAACAATCAGCCCCAGCATTTT
-	-	TRBV5-1	TRBJ2-1	CASSLIHEQQFF	TGCGCCAGCAGCTTGATCCACGAACAGCAGTTCTTC
-	-	TRBV2	TRBJ2-7	CASSEARSPYEQYF	TGTGCCAGCAGTGAAGCTAGGTCCCCCTACGAGCAGTACTTC
-	-	TRBV5-8	TRBJ2-5	CASRWTAAETQYF	TGTGCCAGCAGATGGACAGCGGCGGAGACCCAGTACTTC
-	-	TRBV6-1	TRBJ1-5	CASRVSINQPQHF	TGTGCCAGCAGGGTTTCGATCAATCAGCCCCAGCATTTT
TRBD1	-	TRBV6-4	TRBJ1-2	CASRPLGTGGLYGYTF	TGTGCCAGCAGGCCACTCGGGACAGGGGGCCTCTATGGCTACACCTTC
TRBD1	-	TRBV4-1	TRBJ1-5	CASSQGTGNQPQHF	TGCGCCAGCAGCCAAGGGACAGGAAATCAGCCCCAGCATTTT
TRBD2	-	TRBV5-8	TRBJ2-1	CASSQMTGTSAYNEQFF	TGTGCCAGCAGTCAAATGACCGGGACTAGCGCATACAATGAGCAGTTCTTC